These 23 T cell receptor beta chains were all obtained from the same sample, sequenced in a study of T cells in Graves' hyperthyroidism and ophthalmopathy. The investigators amplified TCR beta CDR3 regions from RNA transcripts. The HTBI primer set was used in a first-round RT-PCR of the TCR CDR3. TCRdb independently ran MiXCR on the multiplex PCR reads; one entry per CDR3 protein. Of 700,000 or so distinct CDR3 sequences detected, roughly 15% appear once; the ten largest clones hold around 8%. The sample comprised blood. These receptor sequences come from a man aged 18 to 29 with Graves' hyperthyroidism.

This clonotype turned up a few times. This chain connects TRBV24-1 to TRBJ1-1; a possible D gene is TRBD1 (5 bases). This CDR3 has 13 residues. The germline V gene encodes CDR1 KGHDR and CDR2 SFDVKD. With 10 bases removed from V and 0 bases from J, the gap between germline ends came to 11 bases. CDR3 protein: CATEGALNTEAFF. DNA for the CDR3: TGTGCCACGGAAGGGGCCTTGAACACTGAAGCTTTCTTT.

The chain employs TRBV6-1 and TRBJ2-5; 8 bases align to TRBD2. Germline CDR1 reads MNHNS; CDR2 reads SASEGT. The CDR3 sequence is 17 residues long. Trimming took 6 bases from V and 2 from J; bases not matched to a gene: 14. The CDR3 sequence is CASSQGSGSLLQETQYF. The CDR3 DNA reads TGTGCCAGCAGCCAGGGAAGCGGGAGCCTCCTTCAAGAGACCCAGTACTTC.

In this sample, this clonotype turned up many times. The chain links TRBV18 to TRBJ2-5; D could derive from TRBD1 or TRBD2 (5 bases each). The germline V and J ends were trimmed by 1 base and 2 bases, with 5 bases remaining between them. Germline loops: CDR1 KGHSH, CDR2 LQKENI. The CDR3 extends over 13 amino acids. Here the CDR3 reads CASSPRGQETQYF. The DNA of the CDR3 is TGTGCCAGCTCACCACGGGGGCAAGAGACCCAGTACTTC.

This clonotype was counted between two and nine times. The germline gene is not matched at one end of the junction; a read error may be the cause. The V gene is TRBV18, the J gene TRBJ2-7; the D gene is possibly TRBD2 (7 bases). This CDR3 region has 15 residues. Germline values: CDR1 KGHSH, CDR2 LQKENI. The CDR3 loop is CASSPPAGARYEQYF. CDR3 in DNA: TGTGCCAGCTCCCCACCTGCGGGGGCGCGCTACGAGCAGTACTTC.

This clonotype was recorded many times. The V call is TRBV7-6, the J call TRBJ2-7; D is tentatively TRBD1 or TRBD2 (5 bases each). CDR1 is SGHVS and CDR2 is FNYEAQ in the germline V gene. V was cut by 5 bases and J by 3 bases, with 17 bases left in between. The CDR3 loop spans 15 amino acids. The CDR3 bases are TGTGCCAGCAGCCCAGGGACCAACGGGATCTACGAGCAGTACTTC. Amino acid sequence: CASSPGTNGIYEQYF.

This clonotype was picked up a small number of times. The V call is TRBV19, the J call TRBJ2-3; TRBD1 matches at 8 bases. This CDR3 is built from 14 residues. Germline V gene data show CDR1 as LNHDA and CDR2 as SQIVND (reference sequence). Germline trimming cut 6 bases from V and 4 bases from J; bases unmatched to any gene: 6. In DNA, the CDR3 is TGTGCCAGTAGAGCAGGGGGCCTCTCAGATACGCAGTATTTT. Protein sequence: CASRAGGLSDTQYF.

This clonotype was counted ten times or more. The chain combines TRBV2 with TRBJ2-1; maybe TRBD1 (6 bases). Germline V gene data show CDR1 as SNHLY and CDR2 as FYNNEI. The length of the CDR3 is 12 residues. V was shortened by 11 bases and J by 2 bases, with 10 bases between the two germline ends. The DNA for the CDR3 is TGTGCCGGACGGACAGCCTACAATGAGCAGTTCTTC. Encoded protein: CAGRTAYNEQFF.

For the CDR3, the DNA is TGTGCCAGCTGGGTAGGTCAGCTAACAGATACGCAGTATTTT. Protein: CASWVGQLTDTQYF. The chain combines TRBV28 with TRBJ2-3; no clear D gene. This CDR3 comprises 14 residues. V dropped 8 bases and J dropped 3 bases, with 15 bases sitting between them. Germline CDR1 and CDR2: MDHEN and SYDVKM.

Only a few counts were recorded for this clonotype. A read error may produce the germline difference seen at one junction end. This rearrangement joins TRBV6-1 to TRBJ1-5; D gene uncertain. The CDR3 sequence is 14 residues long. CDR1 is MNHNS, CDR2 SASEGT, per germline. The CDR3 DNA is TGTGCCAGCAGTTTGAGGTTTAGCGATCAGCCCCAGCATTTT. This codes for CASSLRFSDQPQHF.

The CDR3 DNA is TGTGCCAGCAGCTTAATGGGACTAGGGAGGGATACGCAGTATTTT. Amino acid sequence: CASSLMGLGRDTQYF. V gene TRBV7-8 combines with J gene TRBJ2-3; 8 nucleotides line up with TRBD2. The V gene's germline CDR1 is SGHVS and CDR2 FQNEAQ. This CDR3 has 15 amino acids. J lost 6 bases, V lost 2 bases, and 7 bases had no gene match. The full variable domain, rest sourced from reference TRBV7-8 and TRBJ2-3, is GAGVSQSPRYKVAKRGQDVALRCDPISGHVSLFWYQQALGQGPEFLTYFQNEAQLDKSGLPSDRFFAERPEGSVSTLKIQRTQQEDSAVYLCASSLMGLGRDTQYFGPGTRLTVL.

This clonotype was observed at least ten times. The rearrangement links TRBV11-3 to TRBJ2-1; maybe TRBD2 (5 bases). The CDR3 covers 14 residues. Deletions cut 7 bases from V and 8 bases from J, with 18 bases between. Germline values: CDR1 SGHNT, CDR2 YENEEA. CDR3: CASTFGLAVHEQFF. CDR3 sequence (DNA): TGTGCCAGCACCTTCGGGCTAGCAGTCCATGAGCAGTTCTTC.

This clonotype was seen a few times. The chain joins TRBV6-1 to TRBJ1-1, with D unresolved. There are 12 residues in the CDR3. V was shortened by 7 bases and J by 1 base, with 7 bases between the two germline ends. The germline V gene encodes CDR1 MNHNS and CDR2 SASEGT. This CDR3 is CASISSNTEAFF. CDR3 bases: TGTGCCAGCATATCTTCGAACACTGAAGCTTTCTTT.

Ten or more counts support this clonotype. The V and J genes are TRBV10-3 and TRBJ2-7, with D perhaps matching TRBD1 or TRBD2 (5 bases each). Germline values: CDR1 ENHRY, CDR2 SYGVKD. V lost 1 base to trimming and J lost 5 bases, with 12 bases between them. The CDR3 contains 14 residues. CDR3 sequence (DNA): TGTGCCATCAGTGAGTTCTACGGGACCAACGAGCAGTACTTC. Encoded protein: CAISEFYGTNEQYF.

The CDR3 DNA follows: TGCAGCGTTGAAAACGGGTACAATGAGCAGTTCTTC. Its protein is CSVENGYNEQFF. This chain connects TRBV29-1 to TRBJ2-1, with unresolved D. The CDR3 is 12 amino acids. Germline CDR1 is SQVTM and CDR2 is ANQGSEA. The V end lost 2 bases, the J end lost 4 bases, and 6 bases lay between the germline ends.

This clonotype was seen at least ten times. V usage is TRBV27 and J usage is TRBJ2-7, with D possibly being TRBD2 (6 bases). Germline V gives CDR1 MNHEY, CDR2 SMNVEV (reference sequence). This CDR3 is 14 amino acids long. V shed 6 bases and J shed 2 bases, with 14 bases lying between them. The CDR3 region has the DNA TGTGCCAGCAGGGGAGGACTGTGGACCTACGAGCAGTACTTC. Encoded protein: CASRGGLWTYEQYF.

In its sample, this clonotype was seen many times. The chain uses TRBV7-9 and TRBJ2-7; D is undetermined. The ends were cut back, 1 base at V and 0 bases at J, with 7 bases in the middle. In germline, CDR1 is SEHNR, CDR2 FQNEAQ (reference sequence). This CDR3 contains 14 residues. CDR3 loop: CASSLVGFSYEQYF. The CDR3 coding sequence is TGTGCCAGCAGCTTAGTAGGGTTCTCCTACGAGCAGTACTTC.

In its sample, this clonotype was seen a few times. The rearrangement links TRBV11-2 to TRBJ2-1, with TRBD2 identical over 12 bases. This CDR3 has 19 amino acids. Trimming cost V 4 bases and J 1 base; bases outside gene matches: 11. Germline V gene data show CDR1 as SGHAT and CDR2 as FQNNGV. CDR3 amino acids: CASSSTASGRAGSYNEQFF. The CDR3 bases are TGTGCCAGCAGCTCCACAGCTAGCGGGAGGGCCGGGTCCTACAATGAGCAGTTCTTC.

This clonotype has at least ten counts. The rearrangement uses TRBV24-1 and TRBJ2-2, with D tentatively TRBD1 (5 bases). Germline V gene data show CDR1 as KGHDR and CDR2 as SFDVKD. Trimming took off 4 bases at V and 1 base at J, with 12 bases between the two ends. This CDR3 has 16 amino acids. CDR3 nucleotides: TGTGCCACCAGTGACACCCGGCAGGGGAACACCGGGGAGCTGTTTTTT. It encodes CATSDTRQGNTGELFF.

The chain carries TRBV6-1 and TRBJ1-5, with TRBD1 as a possible D gene (6 bases). Germline loops: CDR1 MNHNS, CDR2 SASEGT. The CDR3 has 14 residues. V dropped 6 bases and J dropped 5 bases, with 14 bases sitting between them. The CDR3 nucleotides are TGTGCCAGCAGCCCTACAGGGATTCATCAGCCCCAGCATTTT. It is translated as CASSPTGIHQPQHF.

V gene TRBV19 combines with J gene TRBJ1-5, with 7 bases fitting TRBD1. V was clipped by 3 bases and J by 7 bases; unmatched bases: 3. The germline V gene has CDR1 LNHDA and CDR2 SQIVND (reference sequence). This CDR3 has 13 residues. The CDR3: CASSIGRGQPQHF. The CDR3 DNA is TGTGCCAGTAGTATTGGCAGGGGGCAGCCCCAGCATTTT.

Ten or more counts support this clonotype. The rearrangement links TRBV20-1 to TRBJ2-1; D tentatively reads TRBD1 or TRBD2 (5 bases each). This CDR3 spans 14 amino acids. Trimming removed 3 bases from V and 3 bases from J, with 12 bases in between. Germline V gene data show CDR1 as DFQATT and CDR2 as SNEGSKA (reference sequence). The CDR3 nucleotides read TGCAGTGCTAGCAGAGGGGTCGACTACAATGAGCAGTTCTTC. It specifies CSASRGVDYNEQFF.

This clonotype was seen only a few times. The chain has TRBV28 and TRBJ2-2; unclear D gene. This CDR3 contains 13 residues. V was trimmed by 6 bases and J by 7 bases, leaving 12 bases between them. CDR1 is MDHEN, CDR2 SYDVKM, per germline. The CDR3 sequence is CASREKDIGELFF. CDR3 nucleotides: TGTGCCAGCAGAGAAAAGGATATCGGGGAGCTGTTTTTT.

This clonotype was recorded a few times. The CDR3: CASSRYRGGPEQYF. The CDR3 DNA reads TGCGCCAGCAGCCGCTATCGTGGGGGCCCCGAGCAGTACTTC. J is TRBJ2-7 and V is TRBV5-1, with a possible D match to TRBD1 (6 bases). The ends were cut back, 4 bases at V and 6 bases at J, with 17 bases in the middle. The CDR3 length is 14 residues. In germline, CDR1 is SGHRS, CDR2 YFSETQ.